This TCR beta chain stems from a study of cytomegalovirus exposure and HLA in healthy donors. The study, taken as a whole, reports: For cytomegalovirus status, the classifier reportedly gave diagnoses with high specificity and sensitivity. Within the 120 or so validation repertoires, first-cohort TCR clusters tended to co-occur, according to a later analysis.

As to this clone: Its antigen is as yet unknown.

The data were produced by immunoSEQ multiplex PCR, yet TCRdb's version contains in-frame clones alone and is incomplete. Here the sample spans hundreds of thousands of clones, around 87% being singletons. The CDR3 is 16 amino acids. The ends lost 3 bases at V and 1 base at J; junction bases unmatched: 4. CDR1 is ENHRY and CDR2 is SYGVKD in the germline V gene. The receptor's source is a woman aged 25-40 years in good health and CMV-seropositive. The sequenced material came from PBMCs. This rearrangement joins TRBV10-3 to TRBJ2-2, with TRBD2 matching over 8 bases. The CDR3 loop reads CAISDVAGWNTGELFF. The CDR3 DNA reads as TGTGCCATCAGTGACGTAGCGGGATGGAACACCGGGGAGCTGTTTTTT.